The 26 T cell receptor beta chains below all came from one sample that was sequenced in a study of cytomegalovirus exposure and HLA in healthy donors. TCRdb's copy holds only in-frame clones and misses some; the assay was immunoSEQ multiplex PCR. The table has approximately 130,000 clones, 70% to 90% seen once. Input material: PBMCs. These receptor sequences come from a woman under 30 in good health and CMV-seronegative.

This chain joins TRBV27 and TRBJ2-3, with D uncertain. Germline lookup yields CDR1 MNHEY and CDR2 SMNVEV (reference sequence). V dropped 0 bases and J dropped 0 bases, with 4 bases sitting between them. CDR3 length: 14 amino acids. As DNA, the CDR3 is TGTGCCAGCAGTTTATCTACTAGCACAGATACGCAGTATTTT. Protein sequence: CASSLSTSTDTQYF.

This clone was seen just once. This chain joins TRBV5-1 and TRBJ2-7; TRBD1 might be the D (5 bases). This CDR3 spans 18 amino acids. The germline V and J ends were trimmed by 0 bases and 4 bases, with 23 bases remaining between them. Germline V lookup: CDR1 SGHRS, CDR2 YFSETQ. The CDR3 nucleotides are TGCGCCAGCAGCTTGGCCCCGACACCTGACAGTTGGGGATACGAGCAGTACTTC. It specifies CASSLAPTPDSWGYEQYF.

This chain uses TRBV15 with TRBJ2-7; D unclear. The CDR3 has 13 amino acids. Trimming cost V 5 bases and J 1 base, with 9 bases left between them. From germline, CDR1 is LNHNV and CDR2 YYDKDF (reference sequence). The CDR3 here is CATSGTGSYEQYF. CDR3 in DNA: TGTGCCACCAGCGGCACCGGGTCCTACGAGCAGTACTTC.

The rearrangement links TRBV29-1 to TRBJ2-3, with 7 bases aligning to TRBD2. CDR1 is SQVTM, CDR2 ANQGSEA, per germline. The CDR3 is 14 amino acids. The V and J ends lost 4 bases and 3 bases, in that order; junction bases with no gene match: 7. Here the CDR3 DNA reads TGCAGCGTTGTGGTCGGGGGGATTACAGATACGCAGTATTTT. It is translated as CSVVVGGITDTQYF.

The chain has TRBV29-1 and TRBJ2-5, with a possible D match to TRBD1 (6 bases). Germline V lookup: CDR1 SQVTM, CDR2 ANQGSEA. Trimming left V 6 bases short and J 5 bases short, with 16 bases between. This CDR3 comprises 13 residues. CDR3 coding DNA: TGCAGCGTCGGTTTACAGGGTGGGGAGACCCAGTACTTC. As protein: CSVGLQGGETQYF.

The chain joins TRBV15 to TRBJ1-2, with D hard to call. In germline, CDR1 is LNHNV, CDR2 YYDKDF (reference sequence). V gave up 2 bases and J gave up 2 bases, with 12 bases separating them. The CDR3 has 15 residues. The CDR3 protein is CATSRSDGMNYGYTF. The CDR3 DNA reads as TGTGCCACCAGCAGATCGGACGGGATGAACTATGGCTACACCTTC.

The chain carries TRBV28 and TRBJ2-1; 11 bases match TRBD2. CDR1 MDHEN and CDR2 SYDVKM come from the germline V gene. V shed 4 bases and J 9 bases; nucleotides not matched to a gene: 14. This CDR3 has 17 residues. As DNA, the CDR3 is TGTGCCAGCAGTTATATTCTTATGGGACTAGCGGATAGTGAGCAGTTCTTC. Its protein product is CASSYILMGLADSEQFF.

CDR3 sequence: CSGRWNTGELFF. CDR3 nucleotides: TGCAGCGGGAGGTGGAACACCGGGGAGCTGTTTTTT. The chain recombines TRBV29-1 with TRBJ2-2; tentatively, D is TRBD2 (5 bases). The length of the CDR3 is 12 residues. V gave up 7 bases and J gave up 1 base, with 7 bases separating them. Germline CDR1 SQVTM, CDR2 ANQGSEA.

V gene TRBV10-1 combines with J gene TRBJ2-7; 9 nucleotides line up with TRBD1. Germline V gene lookup returns CDR1 WNHNN and CDR2 SYGVQD (reference sequence). This CDR3 spans 16 amino acids. V was clipped by 4 bases and J by 2 bases; unmatched bases: 9. The CDR3 DNA is TGCGCCAGCAGTGCGGCCGGGACAGGGCCTACCTACGAGCAGTACTTC. This sequence encodes CASSAAGTGPTYEQYF.

J is TRBJ2-7 and V is TRBV6-1; 11 positions agree with TRBD2. Germline loops: CDR1 MNHNS, CDR2 SASEGT. The CDR3 runs to 19 residues. The V gene end was trimmed by 4 bases and the J gene end by 3 bases; junction bases not matched to a gene: 17. For the CDR3, the DNA is TGTGCCAGCAGTGGATCTAGCGGGGGGTCGTTTATGTCCTTCTACGAGCAGTACTTC. It yields the protein CASSGSSGGSFMSFYEQYF.

The chain links TRBV5-6 to TRBJ2-4; a possible D gene is TRBD1 (5 bases). CDR3 size: 14 residues. The V gene lost 1 base and the J gene lost 1 base, with 6 bases spanning the gap. Germline CDR1 and CDR2: SGHDT and YYEEEE. The DNA of the CDR3 is TGTGCCAGCAGCTTGAGACAGGCCAAAAACATTCAGTACTTC. Translated: CASSLRQAKNIQYF. The full variable domain, completed using reference TRBV5-6 and TRBJ2-4, is DAGVTQSPTHLIKTRGQQVTLRCSPKSGHDTVSWYQQALGQGPQFIFQYYEEEERQRGNFPDRFSGHQFPNYSSELNVNALLLGDSALYLCASSLRQAKNIQYFGAGTRLSVL.

This clone appeared a single time. The rearrangement joins TRBV2 to TRBJ2-4; TRBD2 matches at 16 bases. The V gene end was trimmed by 0 bases and the J gene end by 7 bases; junction bases not matched to a gene: 9. There are 19 residues in the CDR3. The germline gives CDR1 SNHLY, CDR2 FYNNEI. The CDR3 nucleotides read TGTGCCAGCAGTGAAGCGGCGGGACTAGCGGGGGGGCCGGAGAACATTCAGTACTTC. This sequence encodes CASSEAAGLAGGPENIQYF.

The J gene is TRBJ1-3, the V gene TRBV6-1; weak D call: TRBD1 (5 bases). V lost 3 bases, J lost 4 bases, and 10 bases lay in between. This CDR3 is built from 14 residues. The germline CDR1 and CDR2 sequences are MNHNS and SASEGT. The CDR3 sequence: CASSERGAGNTIYF. CDR3 bases: TGTGCCAGCAGTGAGCGGGGCGCCGGAAACACCATATATTTT.

V and J are TRBV10-2 and TRBJ1-1; a possible D gene is TRBD1 (5 bases). CDR3 length: 15 amino acids. Between the trimmed V and J ends, which lost 3 bases and 10 bases, there was a span of 21 bases. Germline V CDR1 and CDR2: WSHSY, SAAADI. CDR3 nucleotide sequence: TGCGCCAGCAGTGACCTCTTACAGGCGTCCGTGGGAGCTTTCTTT. Encoded protein: CASSDLLQASVGAFF.

This chain connects TRBV2 to TRBJ2-5; 9 bases fit TRBD2. The CDR3 is made up of 15 amino acids. Per germline, CDR1 SNHLY and CDR2 FYNNEI. V was pared by 3 bases and J by 4 bases, with 6 bases of the junction left unmatched. CDR3 bases: TGTGCCAGCAGTGACACGCGGGGGGGCGGAGAGACCCAGTACTTC. Amino acids: CASSDTRGGGETQYF.

The rearrangement uses TRBV5-6 and TRBJ2-1; D perhaps matches TRBD2 (6 bases). The CDR3 covers 14 residues. The germline gives CDR1 SGHDT, CDR2 YYEEEE. V was trimmed by 1 base and J by 7 bases, leaving 12 bases between them. For the CDR3, the DNA is TGTGCCAGCAGCTTGAGTGGGAGGTATAATGAGCAGTTCTTC. Residues: CASSLSGRYNEQFF. Full variable domain (rest looked up from reference TRBV5-6 and TRBJ2-1): DAGVTQSPTHLIKTRGQQVTLRCSPKSGHDTVSWYQQALGQGPQFIFQYYEEEERQRGNFPDRFSGHQFPNYSSELNVNALLLGDSALYLCASSLSGRYNEQFFGPGTRLTVL.

The genes are TRBV6-1 and TRBJ1-6; TRBD1 might be the D (6 bases). The CDR3 spans 13 residues. Germline CDR1 and CDR2: MNHNS and SASEGT. The V end lost 5 bases, the J end lost 10 bases, and 12 bases lay between the germline ends. CDR3 DNA: TGTGCCAGCAGTCCAGGGGTGTTGTCACCCCTCCACTTT. Its translation: CASSPGVLSPLHF.

CDR3 sequence (DNA): TGTGCCAGCAGCCCGAGGACAGGGGAGAACACCGGGGAGCTGTTTTTT. Translation gives CASSPRTGENTGELFF. The chain employs TRBV9 and TRBJ2-2; 9 positions agree with TRBD1. With 4 bases clipped from V and 1 base from J, the junction kept 5 bases outside the gene matches. Germline CDR1 and CDR2: SGDLS and YYNGEE. The CDR3 has 16 amino acids.

The chain carries TRBV6-5 and TRBJ1-4; maybe TRBD1 (5 bases). Germline CDR1 and CDR2: MNHEY and SVGAGI. Deletions cut 6 bases from V and 8 bases from J, with 7 bases between. The CDR3 is made up of 11 amino acids. The CDR3 sequence: CASRGLEKLFF. In DNA, the CDR3 is TGTGCCAGCAGGGGGCTGGAAAAACTGTTTTTT.

About this clone itself: Sequence at one end of the junction differs from germline and may be a read error. This rearrangement joins TRBV6-1 to TRBJ2-7, with D tentatively TRBD2 (6 bases). Germline CDR1 MNHNS, CDR2 SASEGT. CDR3 length: 11 amino acids. CDR3 in amino acids: CASSYGAGYHF. DNA of the CDR3: TGTGCCAGCAGTTACGGCGCGGGATATCACTTC.

For the CDR3, the DNA is TGTGCCTGGAGTGGACTAGCGGGAGGAAACGAGCAGTACTTC. Translating it yields CAWSGLAGGNEQYF. The chain couples TRBV30 to TRBJ2-7, with 13 bases matching TRBD2. V lost 1 base to trimming and J lost 5 bases; unmatched junction nucleotides: 2. CDR3 length: 14 amino acids. The germline V gene encodes CDR1 GTSNPN and CDR2 SVGIG (reference sequence).

V and J are TRBV15 and TRBJ2-5; D uncertain. The V gene lost 5 bases and the J gene lost 5 bases, with 9 bases spanning the gap. This CDR3 contains 12 residues. Germline CDR1 LNHNV, CDR2 YYDKDF (reference sequence). The CDR3 DNA reads TGTGCCACCAGCCGCGGCCCGGAGACCCAGTACTTC. Its translation: CATSRGPETQYF.

The genes are TRBV28 and TRBJ1-1; no reliable D call. V lost 7 bases, J lost 6 bases, and 12 bases lay in between. Per germline, CDR1 MDHEN and CDR2 SYDVKM. This CDR3 is built from 12 residues. The CDR3 region has the DNA TGTGCCAGCAATTCGGAGGTTCCTGAAGCTTTCTTT. This encodes CASNSEVPEAFF.

The chain carries TRBV2 and TRBJ2-2, with TRBD1 matching over 8 bases. CDR3 length equals 15 residues. V dropped 4 bases and J dropped 7; count of bases not matched to a gene: 8. CDR1 and CDR2 from the germline V gene are SNHLY and FYNNEI. CDR3 amino acids: CASSAGQGGFGELFF. The CDR3 bases are TGTGCCAGCAGTGCTGGACAGGGTGGGTTCGGGGAGCTGTTTTTT.

The V and J genes are TRBV16 and TRBJ1-3; 8 bases map to TRBD1. Germline values: CDR1 KGHSY, CDR2 FQNENV. This CDR3 is 15 amino acids long. With 3 bases clipped from V and 4 bases from J, the junction kept 5 bases outside the gene matches. This CDR3 reads CASSQQGATGNTIYF. CDR3 in DNA: TGTGCCAGCAGCCAGCAGGGGGCAACGGGAAACACCATATATTTT.

J is TRBJ2-3 and V is TRBV4-3, with D possibly TRBD2 on 5 matching bases. This CDR3 is 17 amino acids long. The V end was cut by 0 bases, the J end by 14 bases, with 27 bases between. CDR1 is LGHNA, CDR2 YSLEER, per germline. CDR3 coding DNA: TGCGCCAGCAGCCAAGACACGAACAGCGGAAATTTGGGCCTGGGGTATTTT. It is translated as CASSQDTNSGNLGLGYF.